The 15 T cell receptor beta chains in this list originate from one sample, sequenced in a study of radiotherapy plus CTLA-4 blockade in lung cancer. The data were produced by immunoSEQ multiplex PCR, yet TCRdb's version contains in-frame clones alone and is incomplete. The profile shows 50,000 or so clones, about 72% of them singletons. Source: peripheral blood, taken from a patient treated with radiotherapy plus ipilimumab. The receptors originated from a human donor with non-small cell lung cancer who had stable disease on radiotherapy plus ipilimumab.

With respect to this clone: The junction departs from germline at one end; a sequencing error may be responsible. The chain uses TRBV7-7 and TRBJ1-3; D gene uncertain. Germline V CDR1 and CDR2: SSHAT, FNYEAQ (reference sequence). The CDR3 sequence is 13 residues long. The CDR3: CASSLASGNTIYF. The CDR3, as DNA: TGTGCCAGCAGCTTAGCATCTGGGAACACCATATATTTT. The variable domain in full, with the rest retrieved from reference TRBV7-7 and TRBJ1-3, is GAGVSQSPRYKVTKRGQDVTLRCDPISSHATLYWYQQALGQGPEFLTYFNYEAQPDKSGLPSDRFSAERPEGSISTLTIQRTEQRDSAMYRCASSLASGNTIYFGEGSWLTVV.

The V call is TRBV10-1, the J call TRBJ2-7; the match to TRBD1 covers 9 bases. The junction had 8 bases not matched to a gene; V was cut back by 4 bases and J by 7 bases. CDR3 size: 14 residues. Germline lookup yields CDR1 WNHNN and CDR2 SYGVQD (reference sequence). The CDR3 bases are TGCGCCAGCAGTGGGGGACAGGGCGGCCTGGAGCAGTACTTC. It codes for CASSGGQGGLEQYF.

The chain recombines TRBV27 with TRBJ1-2; the D is unclear. The CDR3 totals 13 residues. V gave up 6 bases and J gave up 4 bases, with 12 bases separating them. CDR1 and CDR2 from the germline V gene are MNHEY and SMNVEV (reference sequence). The CDR3 protein is CASSSRSPYGYTF. DNA of the CDR3: TGTGCCAGCAGCTCCAGAAGCCCCTATGGCTACACCTTC.

V is TRBV11-1 and J is TRBJ2-5; no definite D call. V was cut by 4 bases and J by 4 bases, with 22 bases left in between. The length of the CDR3 is 17 residues. Germline loops: CDR1 SGHAT, CDR2 FQDESV (reference sequence). CDR3 loop: CASSSVGSSFFTETQYF. CDR3 nucleotide sequence: TGTGCCAGCAGCTCGGTTGGCAGTAGTTTCTTTACAGAGACCCAGTACTTC.

The J gene is TRBJ1-2, the V gene TRBV20-1; D ambiguous. The CDR3 totals 11 residues. CDR1 is DFQATT and CDR2 is SNEGSKA in the germline V gene (reference sequence). The chain's CDR3 is CGWLAPYGYTF. CDR3 coding DNA: TGCGGCTGGTTGGCCCCCTATGGCTACACCTTC.

The table lists this clone with a few counts. V and J are TRBV5-1 and TRBJ1-1, with D tentatively TRBD1 (5 bases). Germline values: CDR1 SGHRS, CDR2 YFSETQ. The V end was cut by 9 bases, the J end by 2 bases, with 17 bases between. The CDR3 is made up of 14 amino acids. In nucleotides, the CDR3 is TGCGCCACCAGAGTACAAGGGGCAAACACTGAAGCTTTCTTT. Translating gives CATRVQGANTEAFF.

The rearrangement joins TRBV6-1 to TRBJ1-4; TRBD1 agrees at 9 bases. This CDR3 has 15 amino acids. The trim removed 5 bases at V and 8 bases at J, leaving 9 bases unmatched. Germline CDR1 is MNHNS and CDR2 is SASEGT. In DNA form, the CDR3 reads TGTGCCAGCAGTCCCCTACAGGGGGCGGGGGAAAAACTGTTTTTT. Protein: CASSPLQGAGEKLFF.

The chain is built from TRBV9 and TRBJ2-7; D may correspond to TRBD1 or TRBD2 (5 bases each). With 1 base removed from V and 1 base from J, the gap between germline ends came to 15 bases. The CDR3 length is 16 residues. The germline V gene has CDR1 SGDLS and CDR2 YYNGEE. CDR3 coding DNA: TGTGCCAGCAGCGTAACTGAGAGGGGCCAGTCCTACGAGCAGTACTTC. This translates into CASSVTERGQSYEQYF.

This clone was detected only a few times. This rearrangement joins TRBV13 to TRBJ2-7; 7 nucleotides agree with TRBD2. The J segment lost 4 bases and the V segment lost 0 bases, leaving 6 bases of the junction unmatched. The V gene's germline CDR1 is PRHDT and CDR2 FYEKMQ (reference sequence). This CDR3 is built from 15 residues. CDR3 in DNA: TGTGCCAGCAGCTTAGGCCGGGGGAGGGGATACGAGCAGTACGTC. Translating gives CASSLGRGRGYEQYV.

This clone was seen a single time. The V and J genes are TRBV6-5 and TRBJ1-1, with a weak D call TRBD1 (6 bases). CDR3 length equals 15 residues. V dropped 4 bases and J dropped 0 bases, with 12 bases sitting between them. Germline V gene sequence: CDR1 MNHEY, CDR2 SVGAGI. The CDR3 DNA is TGTGCCAGCAGTTCCAGGACAGAAATGAACACTGAAGCTTTCTTT. This encodes CASSSRTEMNTEAFF.

J is TRBJ2-1 and V is TRBV6-4; D gene unclear. The CDR3 has 13 residues. Trimming shortened V by 3 bases and J by 7 bases, and 10 bases separated the two germline ends. In germline, CDR1 is MRHNA, CDR2 SNTAGT. CDR3 sequence: CASSEGSTNEQFF. The CDR3 DNA sequence: TGTGCCAGCAGTGAAGGGTCTACTAATGAGCAGTTCTTC.

This sequence joins TRBV7-4 and TRBJ2-1; no clear D gene. Germline loops: CDR1 SGHVT, CDR2 SQSDAQ. The CDR3 sequence is 15 residues long. With 1 base removed from V and 7 bases from J, the gap between germline ends came to 14 bases. The CDR3 here is CASSLGNKGQNEQFF. CDR3 nucleotide sequence: TGTGCCAGCAGCTTAGGCAACAAAGGGCAGAATGAGCAGTTCTTC. The whole variable domain, filled in from reference TRBV7-4 and TRBJ2-1, reads GAGVSQSPRYKVAKRGRDVALRCDSISGHVTLYWYRQTLGQGSEVLTYSQSDAQRDKSGRPSGRFSAERPERSVSTLKIQRTEQGDSAVYLCASSLGNKGQNEQFFGPGTRLTVL.

The chain carries TRBV6-5 and TRBJ1-1; tentative D call: TRBD1 (5 bases). The CDR3 loop spans 13 amino acids. V was clipped by 7 bases and J by 5 bases, with 14 bases between them. Germline loops: CDR1 MNHEY, CDR2 SVGAGI. CDR3 region: CASTLGAWTEAFF. DNA of the CDR3: TGTGCCAGCACCTTAGGGGCTTGGACTGAAGCTTTCTTT.

The table lists this clone with a count of one. The chain couples TRBV18 to TRBJ1-6; no definite D call. Trimming shortened V by 6 bases and J by 7 bases, and 13 bases separated the two germline ends. Per germline, CDR1 KGHSH and CDR2 LQKENI. The CDR3 length is 14 residues. CDR3 DNA sequence: TGTGCCAGCTCCCCCGGGGTTGTGAATTCACCCCTCCACTTT. Amino acids: CASSPGVVNSPLHF. Complete variable domain (other parts from reference TRBV18 and TRBJ1-6): NAGVMQNPRHLVRRRGQEARLRCSPMKGHSHVYWYRQLPEEGLKFMVYLQKENIIDESGMPKERFSAEFPKEGPSILRIQQVVRGDSAAYFCASSPGVVNSPLHFGNGTRLTVT.

The CDR3 protein is CASSLTGNSMNTEAFF. The CDR3 region has the DNA TGTGCCAGCAGCTTGACAGGTAATAGTATGAACACTGAAGCTTTCTTT. The J gene is TRBJ1-1, the V gene TRBV5-5; D possibly corresponds to TRBD1 (5 bases). CDR1 and CDR2 (germline): SGHKS, YYEKEE (reference sequence). The V and J ends lost 1 base and 0 bases respectively, with 13 bases between them. There are 16 residues in the CDR3.